The source of this T cell receptor (beta chain) is a study of T cell repertoires and Cas9 in healthy adults (dated by TCRdb to about 2018). Notes on the research overall: Multi-effector potency, cytotoxicity and lineage determination within the CD4 and CD8 compartments were characterized for SpCas9-reactive T cells. The study examined preexisting T cell immunity against the Streptococcus pyogenes Cas9 nuclease (SpCas9) used in CRISPR gene editing.

What the research found in general, with its limitations: In vitro, the proliferation and function of SpCas9-reactive effector T cells were reported to be mitigated by SpCas9-reactive regulatory T cells.

Details on this clone: Its antigen has not been determined. One base away there is no much larger clone; base qualities are not given.

All of the donors in the study were healthy humans. Its CDR3 holds 16 amino acids, cysteine through phenylalanine. Kept here is only the CDR3 DNA, which spans 48 bases and is read in frame from base 1. Germline trimming: 3 bases from V, 4 bases from J; junction bases outside gene matches: 9. Taken from the germline V gene (reference sequence), the CDR1 and CDR2 loops are WNHNN and SYGVQD. The library came from the immunoSEQ multiplex PCR assay. TCRdb provides this immuneACCESS table in a form limited to in-frame rearrangements. Some clones are lacking; in checked studies, under half of them reflect an unresolved V gene, and why the rest are absent is not known. This sample gives tens of thousands of clones in total; about 90% of them show up just once. The ten biggest clones cover about 1.4% of the sample.

Source material: CD4+ effector T cells (CD127+, CD25-, CD137-, CD154-) from PBMCs; culture status not recorded. The rearrangement joined TRBV10-1 to TRBJ2-5; 9 nucleotides in the junction match TRBD1. This TCR was sampled from a human donor in good health. Here the CDR3 is given as CASSDEGGQGRETQYF. The nucleotide sequence reads as follows: TGCGCCAGCAGTGACGAAGGGGGACAGGGTCGAGAGACCCAGTACTTC.